Below, 30 T cell receptor beta chains from the same sample are listed, as sequenced in a study of T cells in Graves' hyperthyroidism and ophthalmopathy. Amplified TCR beta CDR3 regions derived from RNA transcripts. RT-PCR in the first round (using the HTBI primer set) targeted the TCR CDR3. In TCRdb, the multiplex PCR reads were re-called with MiXCR into one record per CDR3 protein. The sample lists hundreds of thousands of distinct CDR3 sequences, roughly 14% occurring once. Material: blood. The receptor set was obtained from a man between 18 and 29 years old with Graves' ophthalmopathy.

This clonotype was detected ten times or more. The V and J genes are TRBV9 and TRBJ1-2; the match to TRBD1 covers 10 bases. Germline V gives CDR1 SGDLS, CDR2 YYNGEE. The CDR3 spans 17 residues. With 4 bases clipped from V and 6 bases from J, the junction kept 15 bases outside the gene matches. The CDR3 DNA reads TGTGCCAGCAGCACCCGGACTATGACAGGGGGCGTCCATGGCTACACCTTC. It codes for CASSTRTMTGGVHGYTF.

The chain combines TRBV19 with TRBJ1-2, with a weak D call TRBD1 (5 bases). V lost 1 base, J lost 2 bases, and 8 bases lay in between. The germline V gene has CDR1 LNHDA and CDR2 SQIVND (reference sequence). The CDR3 sequence is 14 residues long. The CDR3 DNA reads as TGTGCCAGTAGTATAGCGGGGCAAAACTATGGCTACACCTTC. It specifies CASSIAGQNYGYTF.

As to this clonotype: The conserved final phenylalanine or tryptophan is absent from the CDR3, which likely points to a read error. The rearrangement links TRBV10-1 to TRBJ2-1; maybe TRBD2 (5 bases). The CDR3 has 15 amino acids. V was clipped by 4 bases and J by 4 bases, with 14 bases between them. Germline CDR1 WNHNN, CDR2 SYGVQD (reference sequence). The CDR3 protein is CASSASRYGYNEQFL. The DNA for the CDR3 is TGCGCCAGCAGTGCTAGCCGGTATGGATACAATGAGCAGTTCCTC.

Only a few counts were recorded for this clonotype. The chain recombines TRBV5-5 with TRBJ2-2; the match to TRBD1 covers 8 bases. The CDR3 runs 15 residues. Unmatched junction bases numbered 4, after V lost 5 bases and J lost 1 base. Looked up from germline, CDR1 is SGHKS and CDR2 is YYEKEE (reference sequence). The CDR3 DNA sequence: TGTGCCAGCAGGACGGGACAGGTGAACACCGGGGAGCTGTTTTTT. As protein: CASRTGQVNTGELFF.

This clonotype was observed many times. This chain connects TRBV7-2 to TRBJ1-2; 11 bases are shared with TRBD1. Per germline, CDR1 SGHTA and CDR2 FQGNSA. Unmatched junction bases numbered 12, after V lost 5 bases and J lost 7 bases. This CDR3 region has 16 residues. CDR3 coding DNA: TGTGCCAGCAGCCCTTCCCCGGGACAGGGGGGCGGTGGCTACACCTTC. Its translation is CASSPSPGQGGGGYTF. Together with reference TRBV7-2 and TRBJ1-2, the CDR3 gives the full variable domain: GAGVSQSPSNKVTEKGKDVELRCDPISGHTALYWYRQSLGQGLEFLIYFQGNSAPDKSGLPSDRFSAERTGGSVSTLTIQRTQQEDSAVYLCASSPSPGQGGGGYTFGSGTRLTVV.

The rearrangement joins TRBV6-2 or TRBV6-3 to TRBJ2-5; TRBD2 is a possible D gene (7 bases). The CDR3 is 16 amino acids. The germline V and J ends were trimmed by 2 bases and 3 bases, with 16 bases remaining between them. CDR1 MNHEY and CDR2 SVGEGT come from the germline V gene. This CDR3 is CASSYGAGAYKETQYF. CDR3 DNA sequence: TGTGCCAGCAGTTACGGCGCGGGGGCGTACAAAGAGACCCAGTACTTC.

The table lists this clonotype with a few counts. This chain links TRBV20-1 with TRBJ2-7, with D perhaps TRBD2 (6 bases). CDR1 is DFQATT, CDR2 SNEGSKA, per germline (reference sequence). The CDR3 is made up of 11 amino acids. With 7 bases removed from V and 1 base from J, the gap between germline ends came to 8 bases. The CDR3 loop is CSGGESYEQYF. In nucleotides, the CDR3 is TGCAGTGGGGGGGAGTCCTACGAGCAGTACTTC.

There are many counts of this clonotype. This sequence joins TRBV20-1 and TRBJ1-4; 8 bases match TRBD1. Germline values: CDR1 DFQATT, CDR2 SNEGSKA (reference sequence). V lost 0 bases and J lost 2; bases outside the gene matches: 11. The CDR3 covers 18 residues. CDR3 coding DNA: TGCAGTGCTAGAGATTTCGAGACAGGGGACGGGACTAATGAAAAACTGTTTTTT. Its translation is CSARDFETGDGTNEKLFF.

In this sample, this clonotype turned up a few times. A much larger clonotype is one base distant, so this may be a read error. The chain recombines TRBV6-1 with TRBJ2-7; D uncertain. This CDR3 is built from 15 residues. The V gene's germline CDR1 is MNHNS and CDR2 SASEGT. Trimming took 5 bases from V and 3 from J, leaving 17 bases between them. The CDR3 DNA follows: TGTGCCAGCAGTCCCCCGGGCTCCTTGGACTACGAGCAGTACTTC. Translating it yields CASSPPGSLDYEQYF.

The table lists this clonotype with a few counts. The V gene is TRBV14, the J gene TRBJ2-6; either TRBD1 or TRBD2 may fit D (6 bases each). The length of the CDR3 is 16 residues. Trimming took off 0 bases at V and 4 bases at J, with 10 bases between the two ends. Germline loops: CDR1 SGHDN, CDR2 FVKESK. The CDR3 DNA follows: TGTGCCAGCAGCCAAGAACGGGGGCGAGGGGCCAACGTCCTGACTTTC. Translating it yields CASSQERGRGANVLTF.

This clonotype was observed many times. The chain combines TRBV9 with TRBJ2-1; the match to TRBD2 covers 8 bases. There are 16 residues in the CDR3. The germline V gene has CDR1 SGDLS and CDR2 YYNGEE. V lost 0 bases, J lost 8 bases, and 10 bases stayed unmatched. The chain's CDR3 is CASSVGRSGSIYEQFF. CDR3 nucleotide sequence: TGTGCCAGCAGCGTAGGGAGAAGCGGGAGTATCTATGAGCAGTTCTTC.

This clonotype has only a few counts. V usage is TRBV6-2 or TRBV6-3 and J usage is TRBJ2-1; TRBD2 is a possible D gene (6 bases). Trimming left V 3 bases short and J 8 bases short, with 17 bases between. The CDR3 totals 15 residues. Germline CDR1 and CDR2: MNHEY and SVGEGT. CDR3 loop: CASSYAGRGTHEQFF. The CDR3 DNA reads as TGTGCCAGCAGTTATGCCGGGAGAGGGACCCATGAGCAGTTCTTC.

This rearrangement joins TRBV24-1 to TRBJ2-2; no firm D call. Germline V lookup: CDR1 KGHDR, CDR2 SFDVKD. V was pared by 3 bases and J by 0 bases, with 7 bases between. CDR3 length equals 15 residues. CDR3: CATSDLQANTGELFF. CDR3 bases: TGTGCCACCAGTGATCTCCAGGCGAACACCGGGGAGCTGTTTTTT.

Comments on this clonotype: A read error may explain this, as a much larger clone is one base away. The chain combines TRBV2 with TRBJ2-4; D may be TRBD1 or TRBD2 (5 bases each). CDR3 size: 17 residues. Germline assignment: CDR1 SNHLY and CDR2 FYNNEI. The CDR3 bases are TGTGCCAGCAGTGGGTCAGTGAACCCCGGGGCCAAAAACACTCAGTACTTC. Amino acid sequence: CASSGSVNPGAKNTQYF.

In its sample, this clonotype was seen many times. This chain joins TRBV29-1 and TRBJ2-1; perhaps TRBD2 as D (5 bases). The CDR3 is 13 amino acids. From germline, CDR1 is SQVTM and CDR2 ANQGSEA. Trimming left V 1 base short and J 9 bases short, with 13 bases between. The CDR3 reads CSVEALGKGEQFF. The CDR3 nucleotides read TGCAGCGTTGAAGCACTAGGGAAGGGTGAGCAGTTCTTC.

This clonotype appeared many times. This chain uses TRBV3-1 with TRBJ2-1; TRBD1 matches 8 bases. The germline gives CDR1 LGHDT, CDR2 YNNKEL (reference sequence). Losses at the gene ends were 3 bases for V and 8 bases for J; bases not matched to a gene: 3. This CDR3 spans 13 amino acids. The CDR3 spells CASSHTTGDEQFF. The CDR3, as DNA: TGTGCCAGCAGCCACACGACAGGGGATGAGCAGTTCTTC.

There are many counts of this clonotype. J is TRBJ1-5 and V is TRBV28; D is unclear. The germline CDR1 and CDR2 sequences are MDHEN and SYDVKM. The CDR3 contains 15 residues. V lost 2 bases and J 2 bases, leaving 10 bases between the germline ends. CDR3 amino acids: CASSLGRAGNQPQHF. The CDR3, as DNA: TGTGCCAGCAGTTTAGGTAGGGCTGGCAATCAGCCCCAGCATTTT.

There are a few counts of this clonotype. The chain uses TRBV9 and TRBJ2-6; D not certain. The germline V gene has CDR1 SGDLS and CDR2 YYNGEE. The CDR3 extends over 19 amino acids. Between the trimmed V and J ends, which lost 0 bases and 0 bases, there was a span of 16 bases. CDR3 nucleotides: TGTGCCAGCAGCGTAGGCCTCCCGGCCTCCTCCTCTGGGGCCAACGTCCTGACTTTC. Amino acid sequence: CASSVGLPASSSGANVLTF. The variable domain in full, with the rest retrieved from reference TRBV9 and TRBJ2-6, is DSGVTQTPKHLITATGQRVTLRCSPRSGDLSVYWYQQSLDQGLQFLIQYYNGEERAKGNILERFSAQQFPDLHSELNLSSLELGDSALYFCASSVGLPASSSGANVLTFGAGSRLTVL.

The table lists this clonotype with many counts. J is TRBJ1-2 and V is TRBV12-3 or TRBV12-4, with D possibly matching TRBD1 (5 bases). The CDR3 is 12 residues long. V was cut by 6 bases and J by 7 bases, with 12 bases left in between. The CDR3 DNA sequence: TGTGCCAGCAGGGGGGATCCTGGTGGCTACACCTTC. Encoded protein: CASRGDPGGYTF.

The J gene is TRBJ1-2, the V gene TRBV6-2 or TRBV6-3; D remains unclear. The V end was cut by 8 bases, the J end by 3 bases, with 16 bases between. CDR1 is MNHEY and CDR2 is SVGEGT in the germline V gene. The CDR3 runs 14 residues. CDR3 protein: CASGRGVDDYGYTF. The CDR3 DNA reads as TGTGCCAGCGGGCGAGGTGTGGATGACTATGGCTACACCTTC.

This clonotype was counted a few times. The rearrangement joins TRBV20-1 to TRBJ2-7; no firm D call. The V gene's germline CDR1 is DFQATT and CDR2 SNEGSKA (reference sequence). V was trimmed by 2 bases and J by 0 bases, leaving 8 bases between them. The CDR3 consists of 13 residues. The DNA of the CDR3 is TGCAGTGCTAGATTGCCGTCCTCCTACGAGCAGTACTTC. Translated, it gives CSARLPSSYEQYF.

This clonotype was seen at least ten times. The chain links TRBV3-1 to TRBJ1-6; 9 bases fit TRBD1. J gave up 9 bases and V 3 bases, and 3 bases lay outside the gene matches. The germline V gene has CDR1 LGHDT and CDR2 YNNKEL (reference sequence). The CDR3 extends over 14 amino acids. CDR3 sequence: CASSQMTGGSPLHF. The CDR3 bases are TGTGCCAGCAGCCAGATGACAGGGGGTTCACCCCTCCACTTT.

This clonotype showed up many times. The chain employs TRBV2 and TRBJ2-1; D uncertain. The length of the CDR3 is 12 residues. The germline gives CDR1 SNHLY, CDR2 FYNNEI. Trimming pared 5 bases from V and 5 bases from J, leaving 7 bases between. This chain's CDR3 is CASSYNNNEQFF. CDR3 nucleotides: TGTGCCAGCAGTTACAACAACAATGAGCAGTTCTTC.

This clonotype has ten or more counts. The rearrangement joins TRBV10-2 to TRBJ2-5, with D unresolved. The length of the CDR3 is 14 residues. The V end lost 5 bases, the J end lost 0 bases, and 10 bases lay between the germline ends. Germline CDR1 WSHSY, CDR2 SAAADI. The CDR3 region has the DNA TGCGCCAGCAGTCGCTCGTCGTACCAAGAGACCCAGTACTTC. Protein product: CASSRSSYQETQYF.

This clonotype was detected only a few times. The gene calls are TRBV11-2 and TRBJ2-3, with TRBD2 identical over 10 bases. There are 16 residues in the CDR3. With V trimmed by 3 bases and J by 0 bases, 3 bases remained unmatched. Germline assignment: CDR1 SGHAT and CDR2 FQNNGV. The CDR3 nucleotides read TGTGCCAGCAGCTTCAGCGGGAGGGCCAGCACAGATACGCAGTATTTT. This codes for CASSFSGRASTDTQYF.

This clonotype is a singleton in its sample. The chain joins TRBV7-3 to TRBJ2-3; D might be TRBD1 or TRBD2, each matching 6 bases. Trimming cost V 0 bases and J 6 bases, with 13 bases left between them. There are 15 residues in the CDR3. Germline V gives CDR1 SGHTA, CDR2 FQGTGA. The CDR3 reads CASSLTGGLGDTQYF. CDR3 bases: TGTGCCAGCAGCTTAACAGGGGGGCTCGGGGATACGCAGTATTTT.

In its sample, this clonotype was seen many times. CDR3 region: CASSGTGTGEGYGYTF. Written as DNA, the CDR3 is TGTGCCAGCAGTGGAACCGGGACAGGGGAGGGCTATGGCTACACCTTC. The chain uses TRBV28 and TRBJ1-2; 10 bases are a match to TRBD1. This CDR3 spans 16 amino acids. Unmatched junction bases numbered 10, after V lost 5 bases and J lost 4 bases. CDR1 is MDHEN and CDR2 is SYDVKM in the germline V gene.

The sample holds many counts of this clonotype. The chain carries TRBV27 and TRBJ2-1; 8 bases are a match to TRBD1. The germline V gene encodes CDR1 MNHEY and CDR2 SMNVEV (reference sequence). The CDR3 has 14 residues. Trimming cost V 8 bases and J 0 bases; bases outside gene matches: 3. CDR3 amino acids: CASGQGSSYNEQFF. In DNA, the CDR3 is TGTGCCAGCGGACAGGGAAGCTCCTACAATGAGCAGTTCTTC.

Only a few counts were recorded for this clonotype. The chain recombines TRBV20-1 with TRBJ2-1; a possible D gene is TRBD2 (6 bases). Trimming left V 6 bases short and J 2 bases short, with 14 bases between. CDR3 length: 14 residues. Germline loops: CDR1 DFQATT, CDR2 SNEGSKA (reference sequence). The CDR3 nucleotides are TGCAGTGCCCCGGGGGACCCTGCCTACAATGAGCAGTTCTTC. Amino acids: CSAPGDPAYNEQFF.

There are many counts of this clonotype. The rearrangement joins TRBV11-2 to TRBJ2-1; D is possibly TRBD1 (5 bases). V dropped 7 bases and J dropped 10 bases, with 14 bases sitting between them. CDR1 SGHAT and CDR2 FQNNGV come from the germline V gene. There are 12 residues in the CDR3. The CDR3 bases are TGTGCCAGCACCTCAAGCTACAGGGAGCAGTTCTTC. Its translation: CASTSSYREQFF.